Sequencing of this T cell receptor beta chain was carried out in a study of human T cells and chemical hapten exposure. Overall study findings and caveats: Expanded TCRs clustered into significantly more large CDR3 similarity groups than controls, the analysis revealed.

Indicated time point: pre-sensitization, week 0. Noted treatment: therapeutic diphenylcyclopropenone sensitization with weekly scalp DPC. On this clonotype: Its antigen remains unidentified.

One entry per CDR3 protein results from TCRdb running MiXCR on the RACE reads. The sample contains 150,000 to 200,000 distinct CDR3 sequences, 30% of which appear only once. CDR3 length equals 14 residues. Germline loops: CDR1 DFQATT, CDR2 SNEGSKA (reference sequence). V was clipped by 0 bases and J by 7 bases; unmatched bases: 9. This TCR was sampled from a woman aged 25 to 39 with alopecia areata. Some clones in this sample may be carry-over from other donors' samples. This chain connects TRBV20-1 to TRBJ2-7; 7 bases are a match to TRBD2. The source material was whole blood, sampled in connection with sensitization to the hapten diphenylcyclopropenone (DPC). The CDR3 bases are TGCAGTGCTAGAGAAGAGGGGAGGGCCGGGGAGCAGTACTTC. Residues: CSAREEGRAGEQYF.